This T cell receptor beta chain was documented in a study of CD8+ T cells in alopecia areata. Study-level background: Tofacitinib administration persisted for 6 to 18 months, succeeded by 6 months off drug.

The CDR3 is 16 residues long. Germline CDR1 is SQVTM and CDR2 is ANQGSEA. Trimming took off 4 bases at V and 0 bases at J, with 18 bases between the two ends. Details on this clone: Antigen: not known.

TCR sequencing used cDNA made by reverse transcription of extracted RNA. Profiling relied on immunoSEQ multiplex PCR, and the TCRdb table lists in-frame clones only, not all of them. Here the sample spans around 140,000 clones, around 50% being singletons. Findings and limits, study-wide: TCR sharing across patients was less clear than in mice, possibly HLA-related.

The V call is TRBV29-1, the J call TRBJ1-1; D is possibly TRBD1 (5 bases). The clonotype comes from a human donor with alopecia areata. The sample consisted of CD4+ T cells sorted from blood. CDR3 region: CSVGSLRQPLNTEAFF. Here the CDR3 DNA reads TGCAGCGTTGGCAGCTTGAGACAGCCGCTGAACACTGAAGCTTTCTTT.